This passage covers 27 T cell receptor beta chains from one sample sequenced in a study of tumor-infiltrating lymphocytes in localized non-small cell lung cancer. Repertoires were generated with immunoSEQ multiplex PCR, while TCRdb's copy carries only in-frame clones and drops some. The sample has 9,000 to 10,000 clones; about three quarters are singletons. Sequencing input: lung tumor tissue. These receptors were obtained from a human donor with non-small cell lung cancer.

This clone is judged medium-sized. The chain employs TRBV27 and TRBJ1-2, with a tentative D call TRBD1 (6 bases). V was clipped by 2 bases and J by 3 bases, with 13 bases between them. Per germline, CDR1 MNHEY and CDR2 SMNVEV (reference sequence). CDR3 length: 15 residues. The CDR3 here is CASSLGGATHYGYTF. For the CDR3, the DNA is TGTGCCAGCAGTTTAGGGGGGGCGACGCACTATGGCTACACCTTC.

CDR3 nucleotides: TGTGCCAGCATTTTACAGGCCGGGGGGGTCCTGACTTTC. This gives the protein CASILQAGGVLTF. The chain combines TRBV5-5 with TRBJ2-6; 7 positions match TRBD2. This CDR3 has 13 amino acids. Germline V gene data show CDR1 as SGHKS and CDR2 as YYEKEE (reference sequence). Trimming took 6 bases from V and 13 from J; bases not matched to a gene: 10.

The V gene is TRBV16, the J gene TRBJ2-7; 7 bases align to TRBD1. This CDR3 has 15 residues. Germline trimming cut 5 bases from V and 2 bases from J; bases unmatched to any gene: 9. Germline assignment: CDR1 KGHSY and CDR2 FQNENV. CDR3 in DNA: TGTGCCAGCAGCGACGACAGGGAAGACCCCTACGAGCAGTACTTC. Translation: CASSDDREDPYEQYF.

Sample share makes this clone medium-sized. The V gene is TRBV29-1, the J gene TRBJ2-5, with D tentatively TRBD2 (6 bases). The CDR3 sequence is 11 residues long. V lost 7 bases, J lost 5 bases, and 11 bases lay in between. Germline CDR1 and CDR2: SQVTM and ANQGSEA. The CDR3 sequence: CSAPRGETQYF. The CDR3 DNA reads TGCAGCGCCCCCCGGGGGGAGACCCAGTACTTC.

The rearrangement links TRBV5-5 to TRBJ2-7; 11 bases are shared with TRBD2. The CDR3 is 17 amino acids. The trim removed 4 bases at V and 2 bases at J, leaving 11 bases unmatched. Germline assignment: CDR1 SGHKS and CDR2 YYEKEE (reference sequence). This CDR3 is CASSPPGLADLTYEQYF. The DNA for the CDR3 is TGTGCCAGCAGCCCTCCGGGACTAGCGGACCTCACCTACGAGCAGTACTTC.

The V gene is TRBV9, the J gene TRBJ2-7; 9 bases match TRBD1. This CDR3 spans 14 amino acids. Germline CDR1 is SGDLS and CDR2 is YYNGEE. With 4 bases clipped from V and 2 bases from J, the junction kept 4 bases outside the gene matches. CDR3: CASSRGQGPYEQYF. The CDR3 coding sequence is TGTGCCAGCAGCCGGGGACAGGGACCCTACGAGCAGTACTTC.

The chain couples TRBV27 to TRBJ2-1; no reliable D call. In germline, CDR1 is MNHEY, CDR2 SMNVEV (reference sequence). The CDR3 has 15 residues. Between the trimmed V and J ends, which lost 3 bases and 2 bases, there was a span of 11 bases. CDR3: CASSFKPLTYNEQFF. In DNA, the CDR3 is TGTGCCAGCAGTTTTAAGCCCCTCACCTACAATGAGCAGTTCTTC.

The chain uses TRBV6-5 and TRBJ2-3; D is uncertain. The CDR3 extends over 15 amino acids. V lost 0 bases and J 3 bases, leaving 10 bases between the germline ends. Per the germline V gene, CDR1 is MNHEY and CDR2 is SVGAGI. The CDR3 here is CASSYSRLGTDTQYF. CDR3 coding DNA: TGTGCCAGCAGTTACTCGAGGCTAGGTACAGATACGCAGTATTTT.

V usage is TRBV7-9 and J usage is TRBJ1-1; D ambiguous. V was trimmed by 3 bases and J by 0 bases, leaving 11 bases between them. Germline V gives CDR1 SEHNR, CDR2 FQNEAQ (reference sequence). The CDR3 runs 15 residues. CDR3 residues: CASSFGRSMNTEAFF. The CDR3 nucleotides are TGTGCCAGCAGCTTCGGGCGGAGCATGAACACTGAAGCTTTCTTT.

This clone was detected only a few times. The rearrangement uses TRBV7-6 and TRBJ2-5; D is perhaps TRBD2 (5 bases). The length of the CDR3 is 15 residues. Germline CDR1 is SGHVS and CDR2 is FNYEAQ. V was trimmed by 3 bases and J by 1 base, leaving 12 bases between them. CDR3 amino acids: CASSLDQAVQETQYF. The DNA for the CDR3 is TGTGCCAGCAGCTTGGATCAAGCGGTCCAAGAGACCCAGTACTTC.

This rearrangement joins TRBV19 to TRBJ1-1; the match to TRBD1 covers 7 bases. Unmatched junction bases numbered 10, after V lost 6 bases and J lost 3 bases. The CDR3 length is 15 residues. The germline V gene encodes CDR1 LNHDA and CDR2 SQIVND (reference sequence). This CDR3 is CASRPETGWDTEAFF. CDR3 sequence (DNA): TGTGCCAGTAGACCGGAGACAGGGTGGGACACTGAAGCTTTCTTT.

This clone is a singleton in its sample. The chain recombines TRBV7-2 with TRBJ1-1; 7 nucleotides match TRBD1. Trimming removed 4 bases from V and 1 base from J; junction bases left unmatched: 0. CDR3 size: 13 residues. The germline gives CDR1 SGHTA, CDR2 FQGNSA. As DNA, the CDR3 is TGTGCCAGCAGCTGGACAGGGAACACTGAAGCTTTCTTT. Its translation: CASSWTGNTEAFF.

The V and J genes are TRBV6-5 and TRBJ2-7; D is perhaps TRBD2 (5 bases). This CDR3 comprises 14 residues. Germline-derived CDR1 and CDR2 are MNHEY and SVGAGI. V was clipped by 5 bases and J by 3 bases, with 14 bases between them. The CDR3 DNA sequence: TGTGCCAGCAGTGCCGACCCTAGCTTCTACGAGCAGTACTTC. This sequence encodes CASSADPSFYEQYF.

The J gene is TRBJ2-5, the V gene TRBV28; the D call may be TRBD1 or TRBD2 (6 bases each). The germline V gene has CDR1 MDHEN and CDR2 SYDVKM. V was cut by 5 bases and J by 4 bases, with 14 bases left in between. This CDR3 is 14 amino acids long. CDR3 sequence (DNA): TGTGCCAGCAGTGACCCGGGGGCCGGAGAGACCCAGTACTTC. This gives the protein CASSDPGAGETQYF.

The rearrangement links TRBV5-1 to TRBJ1-6, with 11 bases lining up with TRBD1. The germline CDR1 and CDR2 sequences are SGHRS and YFSETQ. Losses at the gene ends were 3 bases for V and 7 bases for J; bases not matched to a gene: 3. The CDR3 spans 15 residues. CDR3 sequence reads: CASSSGTGGNSPLHF. As DNA, the CDR3 is TGCGCCAGCAGCTCCGGGACAGGGGGAAATTCACCCCTCCACTTT.

This chain uses TRBV29-1 with TRBJ2-5; TRBD1 is a possible D gene (5 bases). Between the trimmed V and J ends, which lost 6 bases and 4 bases, there was a span of 9 bases. The CDR3 loop spans 11 amino acids. Germline V lookup: CDR1 SQVTM, CDR2 ANQGSEA. CDR3 nucleotide sequence: TGCAGCGTGCCTCAGGGAGAGACCCAGTACTTC. This gives the protein CSVPQGETQYF.

This clone was seen once. The CDR3 coding sequence is TGTGCCAGCAGCCCGACAGGGGGCGCCTATGGCTACACCTTC. Protein sequence: CASSPTGGAYGYTF. V gene TRBV7-9 combines with J gene TRBJ1-2; 10 bases agree with TRBD1. The junction had 4 bases not matched to a gene; V was cut back by 5 bases and J by 4 bases. CDR1 SEHNR and CDR2 FQNEAQ come from the germline V gene (reference sequence). The CDR3 runs to 14 residues.

A word on this clone: One end of the junction fails to match germline, which may point to a read error. V is TRBV30 and J is TRBJ2-7; D unresolved. CDR1 is GTSNPN and CDR2 is SVGIG in the germline V gene (reference sequence). The CDR3 sequence is 14 residues long. The CDR3 coding sequence is TGTGCCTGGAGTGTACCCTGGTCTTCCTACGAGCCGTACTTC. The encoded protein is CAWSVPWSSYEPYF.

The chain couples TRBV6-5 to TRBJ1-1; D gene unclear. The CDR3 extends over 13 amino acids. The germline V gene has CDR1 MNHEY and CDR2 SVGAGI. V was shortened by 6 bases and J by 3 bases, with 11 bases between the two germline ends. Here the CDR3 reads CASSLSGDTEAFF. In nucleotides, the CDR3 is TGTGCCAGCAGCCTCTCCGGGGACACTGAAGCTTTCTTT.

By share, this clone ranks as medium-sized. This chain connects TRBV7-6 to TRBJ1-1, with a weak D call TRBD1 (6 bases). V was trimmed by 5 bases and J by 1 base, leaving 8 bases between them. Per the germline V gene, CDR1 is SGHVS and CDR2 is FNYEAQ. The CDR3 consists of 13 residues. CDR3 amino acids: CASSLGQNTEAFF. The CDR3 DNA reads TGTGCCAGCAGCCTGGGACAGAACACTGAAGCTTTCTTT.

There are a few counts of this clone. The chain is built from TRBV5-6 and TRBJ2-2; no clear D. Trimming stripped 0 bases from V and 6 bases from J, with 9 bases between. The germline CDR1 and CDR2 sequences are SGHDT and YYEEEE. The CDR3 sequence is 14 residues long. CDR3 sequence: CASSLVSRAGELFF. In DNA form, the CDR3 reads TGTGCCAGCAGCTTGGTTAGTAGGGCCGGGGAGCTGTTTTTT.

In DNA form, the CDR3 reads TGTGCCAGCAGCGAGACTAGCGGGAGTATCTACGAGCAGTACTTC. Residues: CASSETSGSIYEQYF. This chain links TRBV7-2 with TRBJ2-7; TRBD2 agrees at 12 bases. This CDR3 has 15 residues. V was pared by 5 bases and J by 3 bases, with 5 bases of the junction left unmatched. CDR1 is SGHTA, CDR2 FQGNSA, per germline. The whole variable domain, filled in from reference TRBV7-2 and TRBJ2-7, reads GAGVSQSPSNKVTEKGKDVELRCDPISGHTALYWYRQSLGQGLEFLIYFQGNSAPDKSGLPSDRFSAERTGGSVSTLTIQRTQQEDSAVYLCASSETSGSIYEQYFGPGTRLTVT.

This clone was observed a handful of times. The rearrangement uses TRBV5-1 and TRBJ1-4; 11 bases fit TRBD1. The length of the CDR3 is 15 residues. The V gene end was trimmed by 4 bases and the J gene end by 8 bases; junction bases not matched to a gene: 7. Germline CDR1 reads SGHRS; CDR2 reads YFSETQ. CDR3 sequence reads: CASSPTGTGGEKLFF. The CDR3 DNA reads as TGCGCCAGCAGCCCTACCGGGACAGGGGGAGAAAAACTGTTTTTT. Drawing the rest from reference TRBV5-1 and TRBJ1-4, the complete variable domain is KAGVTQTPRYLIKTRGQQVTLSCSPISGHRSVSWYQQTPGQGLQFLFEYFSETQRNKGNFPGRFSGRQFSNSRSEMNVSTLELGDSALYLCASSPTGTGGEKLFFGSGTQLSVL.

This clone turned up a few times. V is TRBV28 and J is TRBJ1-2; 7 nucleotides align to TRBD1. The length of the CDR3 is 14 residues. After removal of 6 bases from V and 8 bases from J, the junction contained 12 bases not matched to a gene. Germline values: CDR1 MDHEN, CDR2 SYDVKM. The DNA for the CDR3 is TGTGCCAGCAGGCCCGGACAGGTGAACCTGGGCTACACCTTC. Amino acid sequence: CASRPGQVNLGYTF.

V and J are TRBV27 and TRBJ1-3; D is possibly TRBD1 (5 bases). CDR3 length equals 12 residues. Germline V lookup: CDR1 MNHEY, CDR2 SMNVEV (reference sequence). With 8 bases removed from V and 7 bases from J, the gap between germline ends came to 12 bases. The CDR3 nucleotides read TGTGCCAGCGCCGGGGCCAGGAACACCATATATTTT. It specifies CASAGARNTIYF.

This clone is medium-sized within its sample. V gene TRBV15 combines with J gene TRBJ1-5; D is possibly TRBD1 (6 bases). Looked up from germline, CDR1 is LNHNV and CDR2 is YYDKDF (reference sequence). Trimming shortened V by 3 bases and J by 1 base, and 10 bases separated the two germline ends. The CDR3 has 15 amino acids. The CDR3 spells CATSSYTGSNQPQHF. The CDR3 bases are TGTGCCACCAGCAGTTATACAGGGAGCAATCAGCCCCAGCATTTT.

The chain is built from TRBV19 and TRBJ1-5; D not certain. Trimming shortened V by 3 bases and J by 4 bases, and 4 bases separated the two germline ends. CDR1 is LNHDA, CDR2 SQIVND, per germline (reference sequence). The CDR3 length is 12 residues. CDR3 amino acids: CASSIGNQPQHF. CDR3 DNA: TGTGCCAGTAGTATCGGGAATCAGCCCCAGCATTTT.